The 10 T cell receptor delta chains in this list originate from one sample, sequenced in a study of gamma-delta chains in newborns, infants, children. TCRdb re-called the reads with CATT. The data show more than 4,000 delta-chain clones, roughly 3.9% seen once. The sample was blood. All receptors come from a child who was a newborn, infant or young child, either healthy, febrile or measles-vaccinated (not recorded which).

To note about this clone: TCRdb records a much larger clone's protein for this DNA, with a difference at residue 15 that likely arises from a read error; the protein given is the translation of the DNA. The chain has TRDV3 and TRDJ2, with 12 bases matching TRDD3. This CDR3 is 17 amino acids long. CDR1 is TVYSNPD, CDR2 GDNSRS, per germline (reference sequence). The chain's CDR3 is CAFPYWGIQTLTAQFFF. The CDR3 region has the DNA TGTGCCTTTCCCTACTGGGGGATACAGACCTTGACAGCACAATTCTTCTTT.

In the case of this clone: Given a much more abundant clone one base away, this may be a read error. The chain carries TRDV1 and TRDJ1; 12 nucleotides align to TRDD3. This CDR3 contains 23 residues. CDR1 TSWWSYY and CDR2 QGS come from the germline V gene. The CDR3 is CALGELLGSSSYWGIQVTDKLTF. The CDR3 nucleotides are TGTGCTCTTGGGGAACTACTGGGTTCTTCGTCGTACTGGGGGATACAAGTCACAGATAAACTCACCTTT.

Within the sample, this clone is medium-sized. A much larger clone differs by one base, so this may be a read error. The chain is built from TRDV2 and TRDJ3, with 10 bases aligning to TRDD3. The germline V gene has CDR1 GEAIGNYY and CDR2 EKD. CDR3 size: 19 residues. J gave up 0 bases and V 2 bases, and 6 bases lay outside the gene matches. CDR3 residues: CACDNVLGDASWDTRQMFF. The CDR3 nucleotides read TGTGCCTGTGACAACGTACTGGGGGATGCCTCCTGGGACACCCGACAGATGTTTTTC.

This clone showed up just a few times. A read error may explain this, as a much larger clone is one base away. Additional DNA sequences in this sample encode the identical CDR3. This chain joins TRDV1 and TRDJ1; tentatively, D is TRDD2 (5 bases). CDR1 and CDR2 from the germline V gene are TSWWSYY and QGS. The CDR3 has 18 residues. V shed 4 bases and J shed 0 bases, with 21 bases lying between them. The CDR3 DNA reads as TGTGCTCTTGGGGCCATATTGGCTGGCCCTTCGTACACCGATAAACTCATCTTT. The encoded protein is CALGAILAGPSYTDKLIF.

In regard to this clone: One end of the junction varies from germline; a read error may be responsible. The chain couples TRAV29/DV5 to TRDJ3; 11 bases are shared with TRDD3. Germline-derived CDR1 and CDR2 are NSMFDY and ISSIKDK. The CDR3 runs to 18 residues. CDR3: CSASVLGDSSWDTRQLFF. DNA for the CDR3: TGTTCCGCATCCGTACTGGGGGATAGCTCCTGGGACACCCGACAGCTGTTTTTC. Complete variable domain (other parts from reference TRAV29/DV5 and TRDJ3): DQQVKQNSPSLSVQEGRISILNCDYTNSMFDYFLWYKKYPAEGPTFLISISSIKDKNEDGRFTVFLNKSAKHLSLHIVPSQPGDSAVYFCSASVLGDSSWDTRQLFFGTGIKLFVEP.

Judged by abundance, this clone is medium-sized (0.01 to 0.1%). V gene TRDV1 combines with J gene TRDJ1; D is possibly TRDD3 (6 bases). Germline loops: CDR1 TSWWSYY, CDR2 QGS. The CDR3 is 19 residues long. V lost 3 bases and J lost 0, with 23 bases in between. The CDR3 loop is CALGDSRPGDPAYTDKLIF. In DNA, the CDR3 is TGTGCTCTTGGGGACTCTAGGCCCGGGGATCCTGCGTACACCGATAAACTCATCTTT.

This clone is large. This sample also contains other DNA sequences that code for the same CDR3. This sequence joins TRDV1 and TRDJ1, with TRDD3 matching 11 bases. V was pared by 0 bases and J by 2 bases, with 8 bases of the junction left unmatched. The CDR3 is 18 residues long. Germline-derived CDR1 and CDR2 are TSWWSYY and QGS. CDR3 DNA: TGTGCTCTTGGGGAACTGGTTAGGTACTGGGGGATAACCGATAAACTCATCTTT. It is translated as CALGELVRYWGITDKLIF.

Turning to this clone: Possible read error: a much larger clone is one base away. This same CDR3 is encoded by further DNA sequences in the sample. This chain connects TRDV1 to TRDJ2, with D unclear. The germline V gene encodes CDR1 TSWWSYY and CDR2 QGS. V was shortened by 4 bases and J by 6 bases, with 12 bases between the two germline ends. The CDR3 is 14 amino acids. CDR3 sequence: CALGAPPAAAQLFF. CDR3 in DNA: TGTGCTCTTGGGGCGCCTCCGGCTGCAGCACAACTCTTCTTT.

The CDR3 nucleotides are TGTGCCTGTGACACCGAGGGATACCGGACCTTGGACACCCGACAGATGTTTTTC. Translation gives CACDTEGYRTLDTRQMFF. The chain uses TRDV2 and TRDJ3; TRDD3 agrees at 7 bases. The CDR3 spans 18 residues. Germline V gene lookup returns CDR1 GEAIGNYY and CDR2 EKD. V lost 0 bases and J lost 6; bases outside the gene matches: 10.

This clone is medium-sized within its sample. This CDR3 is also generated by other DNA sequences in the sample. The chain couples TRDV1 to TRDJ1; 10 bases are a match to TRDD3. CDR1 is TSWWSYY, CDR2 QGS, per germline. The CDR3 consists of 16 residues. The ends lost 6 bases at V and 6 bases at J; junction bases unmatched: 13. CDR3: CALGTGGIRGSNKLIF. Written as DNA, the CDR3 is TGTGCTCTTGGAACCGGGGGGATACGCGGGAGTAATAAACTCATCTTT.